Reported below is one T cell receptor (beta chain). No cognate antigen has been identified for it. The junction does not match germline at one end; this may be a read error. This sample also contains other DNA sequences that code for the same CDR3. The CDR3 holds 12 amino acids from the cysteine to the phenylalanine. The only DNA kept is the CDR3, 36 bases in frame from the first base. As encoded in the germline V gene (reference sequence), CDR1 is SEHNR while CDR2 is FQNEAQ. The immunoSEQ Assay, a bias-controlled multiplex PCR, was used to amplify TCRbeta CDR3 regions from genomic DNA. The source study handled its data this way. Nucleated cell counts per sample were estimated from amplification of reference gene primers within the assay. To quantify the absolute abundance of each unique TCRbeta CDR3 rearrangement, sequence reads were collapsed and filtered. For each sample, productive Simpson clonality was calculated as the square root of Simpson's diversity index across productive rearrangements. In TCRdb, the immuneACCESS table is reduced to in-frame sequences with V and J assigned. These tables do not hold every clone; where another copy was compared, an unresolved V gene accounts for under half, and the others remain unexplained. That table is the source of V, J and clone size, and D and trimming were worked out from the DNA. The sample records 350,000 to 450,000 clones, around 87% of which are singletons. Approximately 1.9% of the sample goes to the ten largest clones.

Enrolling through a virtual design, the prospective study's participants ranged in age from about 18 to 89 years and lived across roughly 23 United States geographic areas. In the prospective study, participants were assigned to cohorts based on the clinical history participants reported in a screening survey and a study questionnaire. Each participant in the prospective study had whole blood, serum and a nasopharyngeal or oropharyngeal swab collected by mobile phlebotomists. Prospective study participants could optionally give additional blood draws and questionnaires over an approximately 2-month period. Blood samples from the prospective study were shipped frozen or at room temperature prior to DNA extraction. These data belong to a study of blood T cell repertoires in COVID-19 (dated by TCRdb to 2020 to 2022). Some background on the complete study: Recovered participants in ImmuneRACE Cohort 3 were defined as having two consecutive negative NP/OP PCR tests, clearance from a healthcare professional, or resolution of symptoms. Samples covering the acute and convalescent phases of COVID-19 were provided by collaborators in the United States, Italy and Spain. The prospective study material was composed of cDNA or gDNA derived from T cells, B-cell-depleted T cells, or PBMCs. Subjects who had been exposed to COVID-19, were actively infected with it, or had recovered from it provided the deeply sampled blood TCRbeta repertoires that made up the dataset. The repertoires were released in a freely available public database intended as a resource for research on the immune response to SARS-CoV-2. The samples were drawn from two sources: the first 160 participants of the ongoing ImmuneRACE study, and 1,254 subjects contributed by 6 global collaborators. Sample metadata almost always included a de-identified subject ID, COVID-19 status, age in years and sex. Where available, HLA class I and class II types were taken from metadata supplied by the sample provider and were not determined by assay-based typing. What the research found in general, with its limitations: The quantity of clinical and demographic metadata differed by source and by participant and was supplied without curation.

The V and J segments used are TRBV7-9 and TRBJ2-1; TRBD2 is perhaps the D gene, given 5 matching bases. The receptor was isolated from a man aged 35-49 years in a cohort exposed to, infected with or recovered from COVID-19 (not recorded which). Source material: PBMCs or T cells enriched from blood (not recorded which). DNA sequence: TGTGCCAGCAGCTTCGGGGTCAATGAACAGTTCTTC. This gives the protein CASSFGVNEQFF.